This entry lists 17 T cell receptor beta chains sequenced from one sample in a study of blood T cell repertoires in COVID-19. Libraries were prepared by immunoSEQ multiplex PCR; TCRdb keeps only in-frame clonotypes and omits some of them. The sample has 150,000 to 200,000 clones; approximately 86% are singletons. Material: peripheral blood. All receptors come from a man between 65 and 85 years old with acute or convalescent COVID-19.

This clone was seen a handful of times. The chain is built from TRBV28 and TRBJ1-2; unclear D gene. Per the germline V gene, CDR1 is MDHEN and CDR2 is SYDVKM. This CDR3 is built from 16 residues. With 5 bases removed from V and 0 bases from J, the gap between germline ends came to 16 bases. DNA for the CDR3: TGTGCCAGCAGTCTACGGGTCTTTTCAACTAACTATGGCTACACCTTC. It codes for CASSLRVFSTNYGYTF.

V is TRBV6-2 or TRBV6-3 and J is TRBJ1-5; perhaps TRBD1 as D (6 bases). V dropped 6 bases and J dropped 5 bases, with 11 bases sitting between them. Per germline, CDR1 MNHEY and CDR2 SVGEGT. This CDR3 contains 13 residues. The CDR3, as DNA: TGTGCCAGCAGCAGGGACACCTATCAGCCCCAGCATTTT. It encodes CASSRDTYQPQHF.

In DNA, the CDR3 is TGTGCCAGCAGTTCCCGACTAGCGGGAGTAACTGAGCAGTACTTC. Translating it yields CASSSRLAGVTEQYF. The chain couples TRBV28 to TRBJ2-7, with 12 bases matching TRBD2. In germline, CDR1 is MDHEN, CDR2 SYDVKM. Trimming cost V 4 bases and J 7 bases; bases outside gene matches: 8. CDR3 length equals 15 residues.

V and J are TRBV5-4 and TRBJ1-4, with a tentative D call TRBD1 (5 bases). From germline, CDR1 is SGHNT and CDR2 YYREEE (reference sequence). V was cut by 4 bases and J by 3 bases, with 13 bases left in between. This CDR3 region has 15 residues. This CDR3 reads CASSPDGGSNEKLFF. The CDR3 DNA reads TGTGCCAGCAGCCCGGACGGGGGATCTAATGAAAAACTGTTTTTT.

The CDR3 DNA reads as TGTGCCAGCAGCTTAGGCCCTCCAGGGATTAATGAAAAACTGTTTTTT. Amino acid sequence: CASSLGPPGINEKLFF. The V and J genes are TRBV9 and TRBJ1-4; a possible D gene is TRBD1 (5 bases). There are 16 residues in the CDR3. Germline CDR1 SGDLS, CDR2 YYNGEE. V was shortened by 4 bases and J by 4 bases, with 17 bases between the two germline ends.

The chain employs TRBV4-1 and TRBJ2-5, with 11 bases identical to TRBD1. In germline, CDR1 is MGHRA, CDR2 YSYEKL. J gave up 5 bases and V 1 base, and 3 bases lay outside the gene matches. There are 15 residues in the CDR3. Written as DNA, the CDR3 is TGCGCCAGCAGCCAAGCCGGGACAGGGGGGGAGACCCAGTACTTC. Translation gives CASSQAGTGGETQYF.

The genes are TRBV5-1 and TRBJ2-7, with TRBD1 matching 8 bases. V dropped 0 bases and J dropped 2; count of bases not matched to a gene: 4. The CDR3 is made up of 15 amino acids. Germline V gene sequence: CDR1 SGHRS, CDR2 YFSETQ. CDR3 sequence (DNA): TGCGCCAGCAGCTTGGGCGGGACAGGCACCTACGAGCAGTACTTC. It specifies CASSLGGTGTYEQYF.

The V call is TRBV2, the J call TRBJ2-4, with 7 bases lining up with TRBD2. The CDR3 totals 12 residues. J gave up 3 bases and V 11 bases, and 4 bases lay outside the gene matches. The germline V gene has CDR1 SNHLY and CDR2 FYNNEI. The CDR3 nucleotides read TGTGCCTCTAGCGGTGGCAAAAACATTCAGTACTTC. Amino acid sequence: CASSGGKNIQYF.

The chain combines TRBV5-5 with TRBJ1-2; D gene unclear. Trimming removed 2 bases from V and 6 bases from J, with 8 bases in between. This CDR3 spans 12 amino acids. In germline, CDR1 is SGHKS, CDR2 YYEKEE (reference sequence). CDR3 in DNA: TGTGCCAGCAGCTTATCACGAGATGGCTACACCTTC. Residues: CASSLSRDGYTF.

A single count supports this clone. This chain connects TRBV2 to TRBJ1-6; a possible D gene is TRBD1 (6 bases). V was pared by 7 bases and J by 1 base, with 11 bases between. The CDR3 loop spans 15 amino acids. In germline, CDR1 is SNHLY, CDR2 FYNNEI. This CDR3 reads CASTRQESYNSPLHF. The CDR3 DNA reads TGTGCCAGCACCAGACAGGAATCCTATAATTCACCCCTCCACTTT. The full variable domain, in which reference TRBV2 and TRBJ1-6 provide the parts outside the CDR3, is EPEVTQTPSHQVTQMGQEVILRCVPISNHLYFYWYRQILGQKVEFLVSFYNNEISEKSEIFDDQFSVERPDGSNFTLKIRSTKLEDSAMYFCASTRQESYNSPLHFGNGTRLTVT.

The genes are TRBV6-6 and TRBJ1-6, with 8 positions matching TRBD1. Trimming took 5 bases from V and 8 from J; bases not matched to a gene: 8. The CDR3 covers 15 residues. Germline V gives CDR1 MNHNY, CDR2 SVGAGI (reference sequence). The CDR3 bases are TGTGCCAGCAGTGGGCGGACAGGGCGACATTCACCCCTCCACTTT. Its protein is CASSGRTGRHSPLHF.

The CDR3 spells CASSPRTSSFEQYF. In nucleotides, the CDR3 is TGTGCCAGTAGCCCCAGGACTAGTAGTTTCGAGCAGTACTTC. The chain couples TRBV19 to TRBJ2-7, with 7 nucleotides matching TRBD2. This CDR3 is 14 amino acids long. Losses at the gene ends were 6 bases for V and 6 bases for J; bases not matched to a gene: 11. Germline V gene lookup returns CDR1 LNHDA and CDR2 SQIVND (reference sequence).

The J gene is TRBJ2-3, the V gene TRBV30; 12 bases align to TRBD2. V trimming: 5 bases; J trimming: 5 bases; junction bases outside the gene matches: 11. The length of the CDR3 is 16 residues. Germline values: CDR1 GTSNPN, CDR2 SVGIG (reference sequence). DNA of the CDR3: TGTGCCTGGCAACTAGCGGGGGGAGGAGGGGGAGATACGCAGTATTTT. This gives the protein CAWQLAGGGGGDTQYF.

The chain couples TRBV9 to TRBJ2-7, with D possibly matching TRBD1 (5 bases). CDR1 is SGDLS and CDR2 is YYNGEE in the germline V gene. The V gene lost 1 base and the J gene lost 7 bases, with 12 bases spanning the gap. The CDR3 consists of 13 residues. Written as DNA, the CDR3 is TGTGCCAGCAGCGTATCTTCTAGGGGTGAGCAGTACTTC. Translating it yields CASSVSSRGEQYF. Together with reference TRBV9 and TRBJ2-7, the CDR3 gives the full variable domain: DSGVTQTPKHLITATGQRVTLRCSPRSGDLSVYWYQQSLDQGLQFLIQYYNGEERAKGNILERFSAQQFPDLHSELNLSSLELGDSALYFCASSVSSRGEQYFGPGTRLTVT.

The rearrangement uses TRBV6-6 and TRBJ1-5; no clear D gene. CDR1 MNHNY and CDR2 SVGAGI come from the germline V gene (reference sequence). This CDR3 contains 16 residues. The V end was cut by 2 bases, the J end by 0 bases, with 11 bases between. DNA for the CDR3: TGTGCCAGCAGTTACCTTGGACTGTATAGCAATCAGCCCCAGCATTTT. Protein sequence: CASSYLGLYSNQPQHF.

The gene calls are TRBV15 and TRBJ2-3, with 14 nucleotides matching TRBD2. CDR1 and CDR2 (germline): LNHNV, YYDKDF (reference sequence). The CDR3 totals 18 residues. With 1 base clipped from V and 6 bases from J, the junction kept 9 bases outside the gene matches. The CDR3 spells CATSRGGTSGSFFDTQYF. Here the CDR3 DNA reads TGTGCCACCAGCAGAGGAGGGACTAGCGGGAGTTTCTTCGATACGCAGTATTTT.

This chain links TRBV24-1 with TRBJ2-7, with D perhaps TRBD2 (5 bases). CDR3 size: 12 residues. Trimming cost V 3 bases and J 6 bases, with 8 bases left between them. Germline-derived CDR1 and CDR2 are KGHDR and SFDVKD. The CDR3 spells CATSDLSGEQYF. In nucleotides, the CDR3 is TGTGCCACCAGTGATCTCAGCGGCGAGCAGTACTTC.